The 28 T cell receptor beta chains given below trace back to one sample, sequenced in a study of cytomegalovirus exposure and HLA in healthy donors. The PCR employed 60 Vbeta primers together with 13 Jbeta primers. Libraries were prepared by immunoSEQ multiplex PCR; TCRdb keeps only in-frame clonotypes and omits some of them. The sample consists of approximately 100,000 clones, 70% of them appearing once. The sample taken for sequencing was PBMCs. The source is a man over 45 in good health and CMV-seronegative.

The chain joins TRBV25-1 to TRBJ2-2; tentative D call: TRBD2 (6 bases). Per germline, CDR1 MGHDK and CDR2 SYGVNS. The V end was cut by 6 bases, the J end by 0 bases, with 8 bases between. CDR3 length: 14 amino acids. CDR3 sequence reads: CASRRDSNTGELFF. The DNA for the CDR3 is TGTGCCAGCAGAAGGGACTCGAACACCGGGGAGCTGTTTTTT.

The chain uses TRBV2 and TRBJ2-7; 9 nucleotides align to TRBD1. Germline lookup yields CDR1 SNHLY and CDR2 FYNNEI. This CDR3 is built from 15 residues. Losses at the gene ends were 5 bases for V and 6 bases for J; bases not matched to a gene: 11. The CDR3 loop is CASSPPGQGVREQYF. The DNA for the CDR3 is TGTGCCAGCAGTCCCCCGGGACAGGGAGTCCGCGAGCAGTACTTC.

V is TRBV27 and J is TRBJ2-2; 8 bases are shared with TRBD1. V trimming: 6 bases; J trimming: 4 bases; junction bases outside the gene matches: 4. Germline CDR1 MNHEY, CDR2 SMNVEV (reference sequence). The CDR3 consists of 14 residues. The CDR3 loop is CASSPGGGTGELFF. DNA of the CDR3: TGTGCCAGCAGCCCAGGGGGCGGCACCGGGGAGCTGTTTTTT.

The chain links TRBV28 to TRBJ1-5; unclear D gene. This CDR3 is built from 11 residues. The V end was cut by 9 bases, the J end by 4 bases, with 7 bases between. CDR1 is MDHEN and CDR2 is SYDVKM in the germline V gene. The CDR3 reads CASSRNQPQHF. DNA of the CDR3: TGTGCCAGTAGCCGAAATCAGCCCCAGCATTTT.

The V gene is TRBV19, the J gene TRBJ2-2; 8 bases match TRBD1. V lost 3 bases and J lost 3; bases outside the gene matches: 3. Germline assignment: CDR1 LNHDA and CDR2 SQIVND (reference sequence). The CDR3 sequence is 15 residues long. CDR3 nucleotide sequence: TGTGCCAGTAGTATCCAGGGGGCCTACACCGGGGAGCTGTTTTTT. Its translation: CASSIQGAYTGELFF.

The chain links TRBV4-1 to TRBJ2-3, with 13 bases fitting TRBD2. The V and J ends lost 4 bases and 2 bases, in that order; junction bases with no gene match: 3. CDR1 MGHRA and CDR2 YSYEKL come from the germline V gene. CDR3 length equals 16 residues. The CDR3 DNA reads TGCGCCAGCAGCCTGGGACTAGCGGGGATCACAGATACGCAGTATTTT. Amino acids: CASSLGLAGITDTQYF.

The chain combines TRBV28 with TRBJ2-3, with 12 bases lining up with TRBD2. From germline, CDR1 is MDHEN and CDR2 SYDVKM. V lost 5 bases to trimming and J lost 7 bases; unmatched junction nucleotides: 7. The length of the CDR3 is 15 residues. The CDR3 DNA reads TGTGCCAGCAGTCCATCACTAGCGGGGGGAAATACGCAGTATTTT. This sequence encodes CASSPSLAGGNTQYF. Complete variable domain (other parts from reference TRBV28 and TRBJ2-3): DVKVTQSSRYLVKRTGEKVFLECVQDMDHENMFWYRQDPGLGLRLIYFSYDVKMKEKGDIPEGYSVSREKKERFSLILESASTNQTSMYLCASSPSLAGGNTQYFGPGTRLTVL.

About this clone itself: This sample includes further DNA sequences coding for the same CDR3. The chain recombines TRBV7-6 with TRBJ1-2, with 7 positions matching TRBD1. The V gene's germline CDR1 is SGHVS and CDR2 FNYEAQ. With 0 bases clipped from V and 7 bases from J, the junction kept 8 bases outside the gene matches. This CDR3 region has 15 residues. The CDR3 protein is CASSLAQGGSGGYTF. The CDR3, as DNA: TGTGCCAGCAGCTTAGCGCAGGGGGGAAGTGGTGGCTACACCTTC.

The chain joins TRBV27 to TRBJ1-5; 7 bases agree with TRBD1. Germline V gene lookup returns CDR1 MNHEY and CDR2 SMNVEV (reference sequence). The CDR3 is 13 amino acids. The J segment lost 8 bases and the V segment lost 5 bases, leaving 6 bases of the junction unmatched. CDR3 sequence: CASSPRQGEPQHF. The CDR3 bases are TGTGCCAGCAGTCCAAGACAGGGCGAGCCCCAGCATTTT.

A few counts support this clone. CDR3 protein: CASSPPEAGSNHEQFF. The CDR3 DNA is TGTGCCAGCAGCCCTCCCGAAGCCGGGAGCAATCATGAGCAGTTCTTC. This chain connects TRBV27 to TRBJ2-1, with TRBD2 as a possible D gene (6 bases). This CDR3 spans 16 amino acids. CDR1 is MNHEY and CDR2 is SMNVEV in the germline V gene (reference sequence). The V and J ends lost 6 bases and 8 bases respectively, with 23 bases between them.

The chain couples TRBV18 to TRBJ1-2, with D possibly matching TRBD1 (6 bases). Trimming removed 8 bases from V and 5 bases from J, with 18 bases in between. CDR1 and CDR2 (germline): KGHSH, LQKENI. The CDR3 sequence is 14 residues long. CDR3 amino acids: CASQDSGRIYGYTF. The DNA for the CDR3 is TGTGCCAGCCAGGACAGCGGACGAATTTATGGCTACACCTTC.

Note on this clone: The limits of the CDR3 on the DNA are not certain, so only TCRdb's listed CDR3 is given. The gene calls are TRBV21-1 and TRBJ1-5; the D call in the table, TRBD1, was not verified against the DNA. TRBV21-1 is noted as a pseudogene. Termini included, the CDR3 measures 15 amino acids. Here the CDR3 reads CASSGVGQGNQPQHF.

This rearrangement joins TRBV27 to TRBJ1-4; a possible D gene is TRBD1 (6 bases). The CDR3 has 13 residues. V gave up 8 bases and J gave up 8 bases, with 15 bases separating them. Germline V gene sequence: CDR1 MNHEY, CDR2 SMNVEV (reference sequence). CDR3 protein: CASSRAGAEKLFF. The CDR3 region has the DNA TGTGCCAGCTCTCGGGCAGGGGCCGAAAAACTGTTTTTT. Filled out from reference TRBV27 and TRBJ1-4, the complete variable domain reads EAQVTQNPRYLITVTGKKLTVTCSQNMNHEYMSWYRQDPGLGLRQIYYSMNVEVTDKGDVPEGYKVSRKEKRNFPLILESPSPNQTSLYFCASSRAGAEKLFFGSGTQLSVL.

In DNA, the CDR3 is TGTGCCAGCTCACCAGGAGCGGGGAGCTCCTACGAGCAGTACTTC. Translated, it gives CASSPGAGSSYEQYF. The chain has TRBV18 and TRBJ2-7, with 7 bases fitting TRBD2. Germline V gives CDR1 KGHSH, CDR2 LQKENI. This CDR3 has 15 amino acids. The V segment lost 2 bases and the J segment 0 bases; nucleotides outside the gene matches: 4.

This chain links TRBV19 with TRBJ2-3; possible D gene TRBD2, 5 bases. Germline CDR1 is LNHDA and CDR2 is SQIVND (reference sequence). The germline V and J ends were trimmed by 3 bases and 5 bases, with 12 bases remaining between them. The CDR3 length is 14 residues. The CDR3: CASSIGVGGDTQYF. The DNA of the CDR3 is TGTGCCAGTAGTATCGGGGTAGGAGGAGATACGCAGTATTTT.

This clone has just a few counts. This chain joins TRBV5-4 and TRBJ1-1, with TRBD1 matching over 7 bases. The germline gives CDR1 SGHNT, CDR2 YYREEE (reference sequence). V was pared by 5 bases and J by 0 bases, with 4 bases of the junction left unmatched. CDR3 length: 14 amino acids. In nucleotides, the CDR3 is TGTGCCAGCAGACCGGGACAGCTGAACACTGAAGCTTTCTTT. This encodes CASRPGQLNTEAFF.

The chain carries TRBV9 and TRBJ1-6, with 9 bases fitting TRBD1. With V trimmed by 4 bases and J by 10 bases, 3 bases remained unmatched. Looked up from germline, CDR1 is SGDLS and CDR2 is YYNGEE. The CDR3 runs 13 residues. The CDR3 is CASSMGQGSPLHF. CDR3 DNA sequence: TGTGCCAGCAGCATGGGACAGGGATCACCCCTCCACTTT.

The chain has TRBV9 and TRBJ1-1; D ambiguous. The CDR3 has 15 amino acids. Germline lookup yields CDR1 SGDLS and CDR2 YYNGEE. Deletions cut 0 bases from V and 2 bases from J, with 11 bases between. The CDR3 sequence is CASSVVSGGNTEAFF. The CDR3 DNA is TGTGCCAGCAGCGTAGTGTCAGGAGGCAACACTGAAGCTTTCTTT.

The gene calls are TRBV28 and TRBJ2-1, with 8 bases that match TRBD1. V lost 5 bases to trimming and J lost 4 bases; unmatched junction nucleotides: 10. CDR3 size: 16 residues. Germline V gene sequence: CDR1 MDHEN, CDR2 SYDVKM. The CDR3 DNA reads TGTGCCAGCAGTCCAAGTTCAGGGGGCAAGTACAATGAGCAGTTCTTC. It encodes CASSPSSGGKYNEQFF.

The chain recombines TRBV6-4 with TRBJ1-3; 7 bases are a match to TRBD1. From germline, CDR1 is MRHNA and CDR2 SNTAGT. Unmatched junction bases numbered 12, after V lost 7 bases and J lost 0 bases. This CDR3 contains 17 residues. The CDR3 region is CASNHTLGGYSGNTIYF. The CDR3 nucleotides read TGTGCCAGCAACCACACCTTAGGGGGCTACTCTGGAAACACCATATATTTT.

This clone was seen just once. V gene TRBV29-1 combines with J gene TRBJ2-1, with D possibly matching TRBD1 (6 bases). The CDR3 sequence is 13 residues long. The germline CDR1 and CDR2 sequences are SQVTM and ANQGSEA. The CDR3 nucleotides are TGCAGGGCAGGACAGCACCCCTACAATGAGCAGTTCTTC. Protein product: CRAGQHPYNEQFF.

The CDR3 DNA is TGCGCCAGCAGCCGCGGGAACACTGAAGCTTTCTTT. As protein: CASSRGNTEAFF. The V call is TRBV5-1, the J call TRBJ1-1; D is unclear. The CDR3 totals 12 residues. Trimming removed 4 bases at V and 1 base at J, with 5 bases between. Germline values: CDR1 SGHRS, CDR2 YFSETQ.

The V gene is TRBV7-9, the J gene TRBJ2-5; maybe TRBD2 (6 bases). The V end was cut by 5 bases, the J end by 1 base, with 11 bases between. CDR1 and CDR2 (germline): SEHNR, FQNEAQ (reference sequence). This CDR3 spans 14 amino acids. The CDR3 DNA reads TGTGCCAGCAGCCAAGGACTATTCCAAGAGACCCAGTACTTC. Its protein product is CASSQGLFQETQYF.

Comments on this clone: This sample also contains other DNA sequences that code for the same CDR3. This chain joins TRBV18 and TRBJ1-5; D is uncertain. The CDR3 loop spans 15 amino acids. Germline-derived CDR1 and CDR2 are KGHSH and LQKENI. V was cut by 3 bases and J by 0 bases, with 9 bases left in between. The CDR3 coding sequence is TGTGCCAGCTCACCCGGGGTTAATAGCAATCAGCCCCAGCATTTT. Translating it yields CASSPGVNSNQPQHF.

This clone was observed once. V usage is TRBV6-4 and J usage is TRBJ2-5, with 7 bases lining up with TRBD1. The J call may be faulty, since TRBJ2-7 better matches the DNA end. Per germline, CDR1 MRHNA and CDR2 SNTAGT. The CDR3 contains 16 residues. The DNA for the CDR3 is TGTGCCAGCAGTTCGCAAAACCAGGGACAGACCTACGAGCAGTACTTC. Its protein product is CASSSQNQGQTYEQYF.

The chain combines TRBV5-1 with TRBJ2-3; D is perhaps TRBD1 (5 bases). The germline CDR1 and CDR2 sequences are SGHRS and YFSETQ. V shed 2 bases and J shed 0 bases, with 16 bases lying between them. The CDR3 consists of 17 residues. CDR3 sequence (DNA): TGCGCCAGCAGCTTTCGCGGTATAGGGGTTAGCACAGATACGCAGTATTTT. Its protein is CASSFRGIGVSTDTQYF.

The chain is built from TRBV5-1 and TRBJ2-6, with D possibly TRBD1 on 6 matching bases. V lost 5 bases to trimming and J lost 2 bases, with 14 bases between them. Germline V gene sequence: CDR1 SGHRS, CDR2 YFSETQ. The CDR3 spans 16 residues. As DNA, the CDR3 is TGCGCCAGCAGTCAAGGGGGTGCGACTGGGGCCAACGTCCTGACTTTC. As protein: CASSQGGATGANVLTF.

J is TRBJ2-1 and V is TRBV5-1; 9 nucleotides align to TRBD2. V was clipped by 1 base and J by 4 bases; unmatched bases: 3. This CDR3 comprises 15 residues. CDR1 is SGHRS, CDR2 YFSETQ, per germline. Here the CDR3 reads CASSLIGLAYNEQFF. CDR3 in DNA: TGCGCCAGCAGCTTGATTGGACTAGCGTACAATGAGCAGTTCTTC.